This entry features one T cell receptor (beta chain) sequence. The PCR ran on 60 Vbeta and 13 Jbeta primers. TCRdb keeps only in-frame clones here, not all; method: immunoSEQ multiplex PCR. The table lists approximately 110,000 clones, around 75% of them singletons. The germline V gene has CDR1 MNHEY and CDR2 SVGAGI. The CDR3 extends over 15 amino acids. The V gene end was trimmed by 4 bases and the J gene end by 5 bases; junction bases not matched to a gene: 11. This specimen comes from a study of cytomegalovirus exposure and HLA in healthy donors. The V gene is TRBV6-5, the J gene TRBJ2-7; 7 nucleotides match TRBD1. The sequencing input was PBMCs. The sequence was collected from a man between 60 and 75 years old in good health and CMV-seropositive. CDR3 nucleotides: TGTGCCAGCAGTTCAGCGACAGGGTCCGGTGACGAGCAGTACTTC. This encodes CASSSATGSGDEQYF.